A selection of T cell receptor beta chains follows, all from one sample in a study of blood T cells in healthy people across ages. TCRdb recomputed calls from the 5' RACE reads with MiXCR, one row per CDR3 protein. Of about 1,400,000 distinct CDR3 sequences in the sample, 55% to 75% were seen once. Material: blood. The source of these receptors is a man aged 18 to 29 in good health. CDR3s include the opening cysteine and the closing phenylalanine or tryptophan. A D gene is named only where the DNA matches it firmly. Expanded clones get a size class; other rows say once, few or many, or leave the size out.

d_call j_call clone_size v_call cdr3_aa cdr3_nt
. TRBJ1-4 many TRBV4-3 CASSQEYFGGANEKLFF TGCGCCAGCAGCCAAGAATACTTCGGAGGGGCGAACGAAAAACTGTTTTTT
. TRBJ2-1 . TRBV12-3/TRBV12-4 CASSYALAEPYNEQFF TGTGCCAGCAGCTATGCATTAGCCGAACCCTACAATGAGCAGTTCTTC
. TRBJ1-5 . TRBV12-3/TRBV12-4 CASSNLRDTYQPQHF TGTGCCAGCAGTAACCTGAGGGACACTTATCAGCCCCAGCATTTT
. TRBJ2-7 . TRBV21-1 CASRRGGVLYEQYF TGTGCCAGCCGCCGGGGGGGCGTCTTGTACGAGCAGTACTTC
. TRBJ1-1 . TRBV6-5 CASSYRDTRGEAFF TGTGCCAGCAGTTATCGGGACACCCGCGGGGAAGCTTTCTTT
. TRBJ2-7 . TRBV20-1 CSARGTGALSEQYF TGCAGTGCGAGAGGCACCGGGGCGTTGTCCGAGCAGTACTTC
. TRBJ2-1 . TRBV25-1 CASSDTDISYNEQFF TGTGCCAGCAGTGATACGGATATCTCCTACAATGAGCAGTTCTTC
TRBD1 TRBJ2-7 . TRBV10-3 CAISDPGRGSSYEQYF TGTGCCATCAGTGACCCCGGCAGGGGGTCCTCCTACGAGCAGTACTTC
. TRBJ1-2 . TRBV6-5 CASSYGQHQRGYTF TGTGCCAGCAGTTACGGTCAGCACCAAAGAGGCTACACCTTC
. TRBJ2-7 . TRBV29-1 CSVATQFYEQYF TGCAGCGTTGCCACCCAGTTCTACGAGCAGTACTTC
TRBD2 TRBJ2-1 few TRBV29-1 CSVCREGRNEQFF TGCAGCGTATGCCGGGAGGGCCGCAATGAGCAGTTCTTC
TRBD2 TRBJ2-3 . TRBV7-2 CASSPGLGSINTDTQYF TGTGCCAGCAGCCCAGGACTAGGTAGCATCAACACAGATACGCAGTATTTT
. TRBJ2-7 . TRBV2 CASSTDGGYEQYF TGTGCCAGCAGTACGGACGGGGGCTACGAGCAGTACTTC
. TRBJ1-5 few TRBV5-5 CASSLESGNQPQHF TGTGCCAGCAGCCTCGAATCGGGCAATCAGCCCCAGCATTTT
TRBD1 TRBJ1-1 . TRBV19 CASSIGAGGCDTEAFF TGTGCCAGTAGTATTGGGGCAGGGGGCTGTGACACTGAAGCTTTCTTT
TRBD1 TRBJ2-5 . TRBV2 CATEGQPRETQYF TGTGCCACCGAGGGACAGCCGCGAGAGACCCAGTACTTC
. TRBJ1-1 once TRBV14 CASQQQANTEAFF TGTGCCAGCCAGCAACAGGCTAACACTGAAGCTTTCTTT
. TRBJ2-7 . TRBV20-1 CSALSPTEYEQYF TGCAGTGCTCTGAGTCCAACCGAGTACGAGCAGTACTTC
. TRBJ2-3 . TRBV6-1 CAYSRRARGTDTQYF TGTGCCTACAGCAGGAGGGCGAGGGGCACAGATACGCAGTATTTT
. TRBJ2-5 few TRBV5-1 CASSLVPPRGQETQYF TGCGCCAGCAGCTTGGTGCCCCCCAGGGGCCAAGAGACCCAGTACTTC
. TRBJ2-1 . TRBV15 CATKAELSYNEQFF TGTGCCACCAAGGCAGAATTATCATACAATGAGCAGTTCTTC
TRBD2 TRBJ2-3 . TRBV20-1 CSAPGLAGVETQYF TGCAGTGCGCCGGGACTAGCGGGAGTTGAAACGCAGTATTTT
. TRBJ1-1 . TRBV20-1 CSPSRSENTEAFF TGCAGTCCGAGCCGGTCTGAGAACACTGAAGCTTTCTTT
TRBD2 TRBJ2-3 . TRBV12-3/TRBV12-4 CASSPIAGGMTDTQYF TGTGCCAGCAGTCCTATAGCGGGGGGGATGACAGATACGCAGTATTTT
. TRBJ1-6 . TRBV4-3 CASSQDPELDSPLHF TGCGCCAGCAGCCAAGATCCGGAGTTGGATTCACCCCTCCACTTT
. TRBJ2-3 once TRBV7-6 CASSLARHPSDTQYF TGTGCCAGCAGCTTAGCACGGCACCCTTCAGATACGCAGTATTTT
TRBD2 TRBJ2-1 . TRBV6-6 CASGTSTNEQFF TGTGCCAGCGGGACTAGCACCAATGAGCAGTTCTTC
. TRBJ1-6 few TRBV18 CASSPQNSGANSPLHF TGTGCCAGCTCACCACAAAATTCGGGGGCTAATTCACCCCTCCACTTT
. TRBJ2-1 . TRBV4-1 CASSQLPRGVSFGEQFF TGCGCCAGCAGCCAACTTCCTCGGGGAGTAAGTTTCGGTGAGCAGTTCTTC
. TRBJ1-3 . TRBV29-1 CSVGNEGEGNTIYF TGCAGCGTTGGAAACGAGGGGGAAGGAAACACCATATATTTT
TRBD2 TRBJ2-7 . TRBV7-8 CASSLGSGGPTYEQYF TGTGCCAGCAGCTTAGGAAGCGGGGGGCCCACCTACGAGCAGTACTTC
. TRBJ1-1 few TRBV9 CASSASLREEAFF TGTGCCAGCAGCGCTTCACTCCGGGAGGAAGCTTTCTTT
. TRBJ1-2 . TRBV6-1 CASSEVVGVSGGYTF TGTGCCAGCAGTGAAGTAGTAGGGGTATCCGGTGGCTACACCTTC
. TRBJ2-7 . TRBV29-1 CSVEGAATSYEQYF TGCAGCGTTGAGGGGGCAGCTACCTCCTACGAGCAGTACTTC
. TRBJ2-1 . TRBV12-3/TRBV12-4 CASNGGIGAQFF TGTGCCAGCAATGGGGGCATAGGGGCGCAGTTCTTC
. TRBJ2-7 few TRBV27 CASSSGIYEQYF TGTGCCAGCAGTTCCGGGATATACGAGCAGTACTTC
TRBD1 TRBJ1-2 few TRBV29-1 CSVEGSGQGVSYTF TGCAGCGTTGAAGGGTCGGGACAGGGAGTGAGCTACACCTTC
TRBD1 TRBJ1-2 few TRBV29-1 CSAEGTANPNYGYTF TGCAGCGCGGAAGGGACAGCAAATCCTAACTATGGCTACACCTTC
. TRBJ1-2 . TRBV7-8 CASSGMEFGYTF TGTGCCAGCAGTGGTATGGAGTTTGGCTACACCTTC
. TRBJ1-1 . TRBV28 CASSRDTLNTEAFF TGTGCCAGCAGTCGGGACACCCTGAACACTGAAGCTTTCTTT
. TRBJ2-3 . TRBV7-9 CASSFDRSTDTQYF TGTGCCAGCAGCTTCGACAGGTCCACAGATACGCAGTATTTT
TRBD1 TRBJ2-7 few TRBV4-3 CASSHGTGEQYF TGTGCCAGCAGCCACGGGACAGGCGAGCAGTACTTC
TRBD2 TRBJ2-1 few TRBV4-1 CASSQAGGTSGNYRNNEQFF TGCGCCAGCAGCCAAGCAGGGGGGACTAGCGGAAATTATCGCAACAATGAGCAGTTCTTC
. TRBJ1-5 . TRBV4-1 CASSHRVRGGSNQPQHF TGCGCCAGCAGCCATCGGGTGAGGGGGGGGAGCAATCAGCCCCAGCATTTT
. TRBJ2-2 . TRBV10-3 CAINGGTGELFF TGTGCCATCAACGGAGGCACCGGGGAGCTGTTTTTT
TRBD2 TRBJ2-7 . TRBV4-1 CASSQGLAGMFKYNEQYF TGCGCCAGCAGCCAGGGACTAGCGGGGATGTTTAAGTACAATGAGCAGTACTTC
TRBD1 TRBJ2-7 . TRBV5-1 CASSAMPGTGDYEQYF TGCGCCAGCAGCGCAATGCCCGGGACAGGGGACTACGAGCAGTACTTC
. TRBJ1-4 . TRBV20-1 CSASSLAENEKLFF TGCAGTGCCAGCTCTCTAGCGGAGAATGAAAAACTGTTTTTT
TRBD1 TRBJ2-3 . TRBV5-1 CASSLEQGDGTDTQYF TGCGCCAGCAGCTTGGAACAGGGGGACGGCACAGATACGCAGTATTTT
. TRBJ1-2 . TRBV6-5 CASVKREGYGYTF TGTGCCAGCGTAAAGCGTGAGGGCTATGGCTACACCTTC